This T cell receptor beta chain appears in the sequencing data of a study of T cells after posttransplantation cyclophosphamide. As for this clone: Its cognate antigen is unknown.

CDR1 is MNHEY, CDR2 SVGAGI, per germline. The CDR3 totals 14 residues. V gave up 5 bases and J gave up 7 bases, with 18 bases separating them. General study points: After PTCy, TRB diversity resembled that of CNI/methotrexate controls. Later blood repertoires were often dominated by clones from the donor CD8+ memory compartment. Skin or GI-infiltrating T cells shared few TRB sequences with blood.

On the day of bone marrow donation, the related graft donor provided peripheral blood. Method: immunoSEQ multiplex PCR; TCRdb's copy keeps in-frame clones and lacks some. The table records about 7,300 clones, about nine tenths of them present only once. This receptor was taken from a woman in her forties or fifties in good health and a related stem cell transplant donor. Sequenced sample: CD4+ T cells sorted from blood. J is TRBJ2-7 and V is TRBV6-5; D is possibly TRBD2 (6 bases). The CDR3 DNA reads TGTGCCAGCAGTCAAGCCCCCACTCGGGAGGAGCAGTACTTC. Translation gives CASSQAPTREEQYF.